The 18 T cell receptor beta chains below come from one sample, sequenced in a study of CD8+ T cells in alopecia areata. Sequencing used cDNA as its template, made by extracting RNA and reverse transcribing it. The protocol was immunoSEQ multiplex PCR, while the TCRdb copy is restricted to in-frame clones and leaves out a portion. The sample lists 90,000 to 150,000 clones, around two fifths occurring once. Input material: CD4+ T cells sorted from blood. Receptors originate from a human donor with alopecia areata.

The rearrangement links TRBV9 to TRBJ2-7; 13 bases map to TRBD2. Trimming cost V 0 bases and J 0 bases; bases outside gene matches: 6. Germline lookup yields CDR1 SGDLS and CDR2 YYNGEE. The CDR3 spans 18 residues. In nucleotides, the CDR3 is TGTGCCAGCAGCGTAGGGACTAGCGGGAGCGCCAGCTCCTACGAGCAGTACTTC. Translation gives CASSVGTSGSASSYEQYF.

The rearrangement joins TRBV4-3 to TRBJ2-1; 8 bases match TRBD2. From germline, CDR1 is LGHNA and CDR2 YSLEER. This CDR3 has 15 residues. The trim removed 1 base at V and 2 bases at J, leaving 1 base unmatched. CDR3 in amino acids: CASSQGLATYNEQFF. CDR3 coding DNA: TGCGCCAGCAGCCAAGGACTAGCGACCTACAATGAGCAGTTCTTC.

The chain combines TRBV15 with TRBJ2-5; maybe TRBD2 (6 bases). The CDR3 extends over 15 amino acids. Deletions cut 0 bases from V and 1 base from J, with 9 bases between. CDR1 LNHNV and CDR2 YYDKDF come from the germline V gene (reference sequence). CDR3 DNA sequence: TGTGCCACCAGCAGAGATTGGACTACCCAAGAGACCCAGTACTTC. It codes for CATSRDWTTQETQYF.

This clone was seen a few times. This chain uses TRBV19 with TRBJ2-1; no firm D call. The germline CDR1 and CDR2 sequences are LNHDA and SQIVND (reference sequence). CDR3 length equals 11 residues. V dropped 3 bases and J dropped 3 bases, with 0 bases sitting between them. The CDR3 loop is CASSIYNEQFF. Written as DNA, the CDR3 is TGTGCCAGTAGTATCTACAATGAGCAGTTCTTC.

This clone was seen a few times. The V gene is TRBV28, the J gene TRBJ2-4; 7 bases fit TRBD2. V lost 6 bases to trimming and J lost 3 bases; unmatched junction nucleotides: 8. This CDR3 has 15 residues. The germline CDR1 and CDR2 sequences are MDHEN and SYDVKM. The CDR3 DNA sequence: TGTGCCAGCAGGTCGCGGGAGTTCGGCAAAAACATTCAGTACTTC. Its protein product is CASRSREFGKNIQYF.

On this clone itself: The same CDR3 is also encoded by other DNA sequences in this sample. The chain employs TRBV29-1 and TRBJ2-7; TRBD2 matches 14 bases. Unmatched junction bases numbered 1, after V lost 6 bases and J lost 3 bases. The CDR3 totals 13 residues. Germline V lookup: CDR1 SQVTM, CDR2 ANQGSEA. CDR3 sequence: CSVGTSGSYEQYF. CDR3 nucleotide sequence: TGCAGCGTAGGGACTAGCGGGAGCTACGAGCAGTACTTC.

V is TRBV30 and J is TRBJ2-1; 8 bases fit TRBD2. The CDR3 loop spans 14 amino acids. The ends lost 0 bases at V and 12 bases at J; junction bases unmatched: 10. In germline, CDR1 is GTSNPN, CDR2 SVGIG (reference sequence). CDR3 sequence (DNA): TGTGCCTGGAGTGTACCAGCGGGAGAGGGGGGGCAGTTCTTC. Translated: CAWSVPAGEGGQFF.

This clone has a handful of counts. The V and J genes are TRBV28 and TRBJ2-7; 9 nucleotides line up with TRBD2. The CDR3 sequence is 14 residues long. The V gene's germline CDR1 is MDHEN and CDR2 SYDVKM. V lost 7 bases to trimming and J lost 4 bases; unmatched junction nucleotides: 8. CDR3 sequence (DNA): TGTGCCAGCAATCCAAGCGGGGGGAAGTACGAGCAGTACTTC. Amino acids: CASNPSGGKYEQYF.

The sample holds a few counts of this clone. This chain joins TRBV30 and TRBJ1-3, with unresolved D. Germline V lookup: CDR1 GTSNPN, CDR2 SVGIG (reference sequence). The V end lost 2 bases, the J end lost 1 base, and 6 bases lay between the germline ends. The CDR3 is 13 amino acids. The CDR3 here is CAWSRRSGNTIYF. CDR3 sequence (DNA): TGTGCCTGGAGTAGAAGGTCTGGAAACACCATATATTTT.

The chain links TRBV29-1 to TRBJ2-1; TRBD2 matches 10 bases. This CDR3 is built from 13 residues. Germline V gene sequence: CDR1 SQVTM, CDR2 ANQGSEA. The V gene end was trimmed by 7 bases and the J gene end by 7 bases; junction bases not matched to a gene: 7. CDR3 sequence reads: CSAERGGGNEQFF. CDR3 coding DNA: TGCAGCGCTGAGCGGGGGGGTGGTAATGAGCAGTTCTTC.

This clone has more than one count but fewer than ten. V and J are TRBV28 and TRBJ1-1, with 7 nucleotides matching TRBD1. CDR1 and CDR2 from the germline V gene are MDHEN and SYDVKM. Germline trimming cut 6 bases from V and 9 bases from J; bases unmatched to any gene: 7. The CDR3 spans 12 residues. CDR3 sequence: CASSSTGAKAFF. CDR3 sequence (DNA): TGTGCCAGCAGCTCTACAGGGGCAAAAGCTTTCTTT.

The rearrangement links TRBV9 to TRBJ2-1, with TRBD2 matching over 7 bases. The junction had 16 bases not matched to a gene; V was cut back by 0 bases and J by 1 base. The germline V gene has CDR1 SGDLS and CDR2 YYNGEE. The CDR3 totals 20 residues. CDR3 bases: TGTGCCAGCAGCGTAGCTACGTCTAGCGGCACCATAGGGTCCTACAATGAGCAGTTCTTC. As protein: CASSVATSSGTIGSYNEQFF. Full variable domain (missing parts from reference TRBV9 and TRBJ2-1): DSGVTQTPKHLITATGQRVTLRCSPRSGDLSVYWYQQSLDQGLQFLIQYYNGEERAKGNILERFSAQQFPDLHSELNLSSLELGDSALYFCASSVATSSGTIGSYNEQFFGPGTRLTVL.

The count of this clone is one. V usage is TRBV28 and J usage is TRBJ2-7; D not certain. The CDR3 contains 13 residues. Germline lookup yields CDR1 MDHEN and CDR2 SYDVKM. V lost 6 bases to trimming and J lost 1 base, with 10 bases between them. The CDR3 DNA sequence: TGTGCCAGCAGGGCAGGTACGTCCTACGAGCAGTACTTC. Translated: CASRAGTSYEQYF.

This clone was observed a single time. This chain connects TRBV2 to TRBJ2-7, with D hard to call. The CDR3 sequence is 12 residues long. Trimming pared 7 bases from V and 3 bases from J, leaving 10 bases between. CDR1 SNHLY and CDR2 FYNNEI come from the germline V gene. CDR3 nucleotide sequence: TGTGCCAGCACCCAGGACCGCTACGAGCAGTACTTC. It encodes CASTQDRYEQYF.

The chain recombines TRBV30 with TRBJ2-5; TRBD1 is a possible D gene (5 bases). Germline V gene lookup returns CDR1 GTSNPN and CDR2 SVGIG (reference sequence). The CDR3 runs to 11 residues. Trimming removed 7 bases at V and 0 bases at J, with 6 bases between. In DNA form, the CDR3 reads TGTGCCTCGGACAACCAAGAGACCCAGTACTTC. Its translation: CASDNQETQYF.

This clone has just a few counts. The chain joins TRBV27 to TRBJ2-5; weak D call: TRBD1 (5 bases). CDR1 MNHEY and CDR2 SMNVEV come from the germline V gene (reference sequence). The CDR3 has 13 residues. The ends were cut back, 7 bases at V and 3 bases at J, with 12 bases in the middle. The CDR3 nucleotides are TGTGCCAGCAAATCCCAGGGTGAAGAGACCCAGTACTTC. It codes for CASKSQGEETQYF.

This clone was seen more than once but under ten times. V usage is TRBV7-2 and J usage is TRBJ2-3; 13 nucleotides agree with TRBD2. With V trimmed by 5 bases and J by 8 bases, 10 bases remained unmatched. Germline V gene sequence: CDR1 SGHTA, CDR2 FQGNSA. There are 16 residues in the CDR3. The CDR3 spells CASSPTSGGPGVTQYF. CDR3 nucleotide sequence: TGTGCCAGCAGCCCGACTAGCGGGGGGCCGGGCGTTACGCAGTATTTT.

The genes are TRBV25-1 and TRBJ2-2, with D unclear. The germline gives CDR1 MGHDK, CDR2 SYGVNS. The V gene lost 7 bases and the J gene lost 2 bases, with 8 bases spanning the gap. This CDR3 spans 13 amino acids. This chain's CDR3 is CASKDLNTGELFF. DNA of the CDR3: TGTGCCAGCAAGGACCTAAACACCGGGGAGCTGTTTTTT.